This T cell receptor (beta chain) was profiled in a study of regulatory T cells in long-lasting Graves disease. Across the study: Persistent Graves' disease meant over 5 years of antithyroid drugs with positive TSH receptor antibodies.

This clonotype was recorded at least ten times. The antigen remains unidentified. CDR3-region Arm-PCR and iRepertoire HTBI primers produced the TCR beta libraries. One entry per CDR3 protein results from TCRdb running MiXCR on the multiplex PCR reads. The sample records roughly 490,000 distinct CDR3 sequences, approximately 22% being singletons. Specified time point: persistent/refractory GD, antithyroid drugs over 5 years with positive TRAb. PBMC-derived RNA was used for the TCR library. Broader study findings: Patients with persistent Graves' had lower TCR diversity than newly diagnosed patients. Accuracy could have been hurt by small sample size.

This CDR3 is built from 14 residues. V was cut by 4 bases and J by 2 bases, with 9 bases left in between. The sequence was collected from a female donor with Graves disease. Sequences were derived from peripheral blood mononuclear cells (PBMCs), sampled when the disease was refractory, from a patient treated with antithyroid drugs. This chain connects TRBV12-3 or TRBV12-4 to TRBJ1-5, with TRBD1 as a possible D gene (6 bases). CDR3 bases: TGTGCCAGCAGTTCAGGGGCGGGCAATCAGCCCCAGCATTTT. Translating it yields CASSSGAGNQPQHF.